This T cell receptor (beta chain) was captured in a study of regulatory T cells in long-lasting Graves disease. Assembly of TCR beta libraries relied on iRepertoire HTBI primers together with Arm-PCR of CDR3 regions. In TCRdb, the multiplex PCR reads were re-called with MiXCR into one record per CDR3 protein. The sample carries roughly 560,000 distinct CDR3 sequences, about 11% recorded once. The germline V and J ends were trimmed by 5 bases and 6 bases, with 17 bases remaining between them. In germline, CDR1 is MNHEY, CDR2 SMNVEV (reference sequence). CDR3 length: 14 amino acids. The time point is: newly diagnosed GD, antithyroid drugs for less than 3 months. Extracted RNA from PBMCs served as the source of the TCR library. This clonotype was observed many times. These same records also appear under a second study, on T cells in Graves' hyperthyroidism and ophthalmopathy.

The J gene is TRBJ2-7, the V gene TRBV27; TRBD2 might be the D (5 bases). The sequence was collected from a woman aged 25-40 years with Graves disease. The sequencing used peripheral blood mononuclear cells (PBMCs), collected at new diagnosis, from a patient treated with antithyroid drugs. The CDR3 region has the DNA TGTGCCAGCAGTCCCGAGGGCCTGGGAACCGAGCAGTACTTC. It codes for CASSPEGLGTEQYF.